Sequencing of this T cell receptor beta chain was carried out in a study of control samples from healthy donors and cancer patients. Some clones are missing from TCRdb's copy, which holds only in-frame ones; the method was immunoSEQ multiplex PCR. Here the sample spans 400,000 to 450,000 clones, 90% being singletons. The CDR3 length is 17 residues. Germline lookup yields CDR1 SGDLS and CDR2 YYNGEE. The V and J ends lost 4 bases and 0 bases, in that order; junction bases with no gene match: 9. This TCR came from a man aged 40-55 years with head and neck cancer. The sample consisted of PBMCs. The chain joins TRBV9 to TRBJ2-2, with 7 bases identical to TRBD2. The CDR3 loop reads CASSPRGAGSNTGELFF. The CDR3 coding sequence is TGTGCCAGCAGCCCTCGGGGAGCGGGGTCGAACACCGGGGAGCTGTTTTTT.